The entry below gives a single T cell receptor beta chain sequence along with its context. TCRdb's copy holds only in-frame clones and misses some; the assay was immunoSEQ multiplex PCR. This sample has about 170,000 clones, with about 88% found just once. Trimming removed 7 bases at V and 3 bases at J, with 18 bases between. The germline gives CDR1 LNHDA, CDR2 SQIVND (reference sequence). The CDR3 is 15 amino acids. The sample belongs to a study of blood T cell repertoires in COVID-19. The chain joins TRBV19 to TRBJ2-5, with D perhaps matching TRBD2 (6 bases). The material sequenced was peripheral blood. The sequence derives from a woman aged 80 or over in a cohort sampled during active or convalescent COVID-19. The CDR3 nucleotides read TGTGCCAGTACCAGAGGAGGGCAGGGTGAAGAGACCCAGTACTTC. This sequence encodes CASTRGGQGEETQYF.